This TCR beta chain was obtained from a study of post-analysis software for immune sequencing data. Whole-study findings and limits: The five TRBV segments detected at higher frequency in patients than in controls included TRBV5-6, TRBV5-1 and TRBV20-1.

This clonotype was found a few times. Its target is unknown. CDR1 SEHNR and CDR2 FQNEAQ come from the germline V gene (reference sequence). The CDR3 is made up of 14 amino acids. V lost 0 bases and J 6 bases, leaving 12 bases between the germline ends. Prepared libraries of TCR beta cDNA carried unique molecular identifiers. Using its own MiXCR run on the PCR reads, TCRdb lists one record per CDR3 protein. The data hold fewer than 550,000 distinct CDR3 sequences, with around 31% observed a single time. This chain joins TRBV7-9 and TRBJ2-7, with D perhaps being TRBD1 or TRBD2 (6 bases each). The TCR originated in a girl aged 2 to 17 with multiple sclerosis. The sample was blood. The CDR3 DNA reads as TGTGCCAGCAGCTTAGCTCTCCCGGGGGCCGAGCAGTACTTC. It codes for CASSLALPGAEQYF.